Described below is a single T cell receptor beta chain sequence and its context. The sample holds a few counts of this clone. No antigen is known for it. Base-call qualities are not available, and no considerably larger clone is one nucleotide away. Library generation was performed with the immunoSEQ multiplex PCR assay. The multiplex PCR relied on a mix of 60 forward primers for TCR Vbeta segments and 13 reverse primers for TCR Jbeta segments. The CDR3 region of rearranged TCR beta genes was amplified from genomic DNA with a multiplex PCR assay. Amplified TCR beta libraries were sequenced as 87-base-pair reads on the Illumina HiSeq System. The original pipeline was this. A later analysis tallied about 77 million unique TCR beta chains across the 660 or so repertoires, and about 10 million of those chains were shared by two or more donors. A nearest-neighbor algorithm error-corrected the raw reads and collapsed the reads into unique sequences, merging closely related sequences to remove PCR and sequencing errors. V, D and J gene segments were assigned by aligning CDR3 sequences to IMGT reference sequences. For a sequence to be retained, at least a six-nucleotide match to both a V gene segment and a J gene segment was required. A rearrangement was called productive if the CDR3 had no stop codons and remained in frame with V and J, and every other rearrangement was called non-productive. CDR3 was defined according to IMGT convention as the region running from the second conserved V-encoded cysteine to the conserved J-encoded phenylalanine. Sequences without an unambiguous match to a single V gene segment were excluded from the earlier analysis of several hundred of the donors. An earlier analysis of 550 to 650 of the donors classified V segments as functional when productive rearrangements were above 56.7% and as segregating when the standard deviation between donors was above 5%. A statistical classification framework was built for diagnosing cytomegalovirus status from the catalog of TCR beta chain sequences. In a later analysis, V and J genes were assigned by comparing TCR nucleotide sequences against IMGT/GENE-DB human TR gene sequences. In a later analysis, CDR3 sequences and most-parsimonious VDJ recombination scenarios were assigned using the TCRdist pipeline. In a later analysis, each TCR beta chain was defined by its CDR3 amino acid sequence together with its V-gene family, and reads without a unique V-gene family were excluded. As a way to deal with suspected cross-contamination and a sequencing artifact, a later analysis dropped approximately 590 nucleotide sequences that were highly shared and had low generation probability. For each public chain, a later analysis derived a clonal expansion index from normalized ranks of inferred template counts within each repertoire. A later analysis computed generation probabilities with a VDJ recombination model fitted to out-of-frame rearrangements, and checked the results against IGoR. In a later analysis, TCR-TCR, TCR-HLA and TCR-CMV co-occurrence was scored with hypergeometric tests, and a repertoire-size bias correction was applied to TCR pairs. False discovery rates were estimated in a later analysis by permuting HLA or CMV assignments 20 times. A later analysis grouped co-occurring TCRs with DBSCAN, adding TCRdist sequence similarity when clustering within HLA-allele-positive subsets. Repertoires with fewer than 30,000 or more than 120,000 public chains were left out of co-occurrence clustering, as were a handful of repertoires with anomalous nucleotide sharing. TCRdb obtained this table from immuneACCESS and retained in-frame rearrangements with V and J assigned. These tables miss some clones; where compared with another copy, unresolved V genes account for less than half of the shortfall, and the remainder is unexplained. From that table come the V and J calls and clone size; the DNA was used to work out D and trimming. A total of 85,000 to 100,000 clones appear in this sample, about 68% of them only once. The ten largest clones add up to roughly 2.1% of the sample.

The CDR3 numbers 15 residues from cysteine through phenylalanine. Left in the record is the CDR3 DNA by itself, 45 bases read in frame from the first base. Based on the germline V gene, the CDR1 and CDR2 sequences are SGHTS and YDEGEE. V loses 4 bases at its end and J loses 7 bases; junction bases beyond the gene matches: 11. In total, over 600 healthy bone marrow donors made up the cohort. At the time of sampling, every cohort member was nominally healthy, though immune exposures that went unrecorded were likely present. Of the 650 to 700 cohort members, roughly 300 had positive CMV serostatus and 350 to 450 had negative CMV serostatus, and CMV serostatus was not recorded for the donor. Every donor gave a peripheral blood sample, and the peripheral blood mononuclear cells from that sample were used for TCR beta sequencing. Genomic DNA was extracted from the blood cell samples with the Qiagen DNeasy Blood Extraction Kit.

These data originate in a study of cytomegalovirus exposure and HLA in healthy donors (dated by TCRdb to 2017 to 2019). About the full investigation: An earlier analysis of 587 of the donors reported approximately 280 Gb of sequence data and 117 million unique TCR beta sequences obtained from around 180 million T cells. Roughly 320 gigabases of sequencing data and tens of millions of unique TCR sequences made up an early release that covered 640 HLA-typed donors. Of the approximately 400 genotyped donors, around 81% fell in the genetic ancestry cluster associated with self-reported Caucasian donors. The study aimed to test whether cataloging public T cell receptors could reveal signatures of past pathogen exposure. The study profiled the T cell repertoires of under 850 subjects by immunosequencing and related them to cytomegalovirus serostatus. In addition to the first cohort of hundreds of subjects, a separate validation cohort of some 120 different subjects was used. The study combined high-throughput TCR immunosequencing, statistical association of individual TCRs with disease status, and machine learning to predict cytomegalovirus infection status. A later analysis re-examined previously published TCR beta repertoires from roughly 720 donors and added high-resolution HLA genotyping to investigate patterns of TCR occurrence. Rather than drawing on any new phenotypic data, the later analysis identified candidate immune exposures from TCR beta sequences and the way those sequences occurred across donors. To decide whether each TCR beta V gene segment behaved as functional or pseudogenic, an earlier analysis of approximately 590 of the donors relied on high-throughput TCR beta sequencing. Donor age, sex, ethnicity and CMV serostatus were compiled alongside the repertoire data. A later genetic analysis took genome-wide SNP genotypes for about 55% of the 666 donors and used that subset as a discovery cohort. Every repertoire in the discovery cohort had been generated on one and the same sequencing platform. HLA typing included class I and class II loci at four-digit resolution. The number of donors typed differed by locus, with roughly 620-630 for A, B, C, DRB1 and DQB1, 522 for DQA1, 600 to 610 for DPA1, and some 440 for DPB1. Roughly five DR-DQ haplotypes were treated as single units for association and clustering because of strong linkage in the cohort. Among about 400 genotyped donors of the cohort, an average of approximately 240,000 unique TCR beta nucleotide sequences was sequenced per donor, of which 15% to 20% were non-productive. Results the study describes overall, beyond this receptor: A few of the identified cytomegalovirus-associated TCR beta chains were confirmed in vitro to be specific for cytomegalovirus antigens. A further reported finding was that TCR beta sequences accurately predicted the HLA-A and HLA-B alleles for most subjects in the first cohort. In a later genetic analysis, a missense DCLRE1C variant was associated with V-gene and J-gene trimming of TCR beta chains, and the association was replicated in an independent cohort. In an earlier analysis of under 600 of the donors, most TCR beta V segments were observed in productive rearrangements about 87% or about 30% of the time, broadly matching IMGT annotations. It was suggested by the authors that the approach could potentially be generalized to other disease states and immunological phenotypes. A later analysis found that most CMV-associated TCR beta chains appeared HLA-restricted, with HLA associations seemingly driven largely by CMV exposure. Across donors, most TCR sequences were observed very rarely, whereas some public TCRs were present in many individuals. This cohort had only TCR beta chains sequenced, and the lack of alpha or paired-chain data limited which features could be detected. A later analysis reported that several top co-occurrence clusters appeared linked to parvovirus B19, influenza, CMV and Epstein-Barr virus. Because HLA typing was missing for some donors at each locus, association tests included only the typed subset. The classifier was reported to diagnose cytomegalovirus status with high specificity and sensitivity in both the original cohort and the validation cohort. Correlated functional status among segregating V segments might be attributable to linkage disequilibrium, but an unknown experimental factor could not be ruled out. A later genetic analysis reported fewer N-insertions in productive TCRs among donors in an Asian-associated ancestry cluster than the approximately 670-donor mean. Because counts were too low, roughly 17 rarely observed V segments, including chromosome 9 orphons, were left out of the earlier analysis of over 550 of the donors. A cluster of highly shared sequence variants was judged likely to represent a technical artifact of the sequencing pipeline. Because the 87-base-pair reads could not distinguish some IMGT-functional V segments, including TRBV6-2 and TRBV6-3, those segments were excluded. Presence/absence analyses assumed roughly uniform sequencing depth across donors, an assumption that may not hold. The only immune exposure information available for the cohort was CMV serostatus. According to a later analysis, TCR association rates differed among HLA loci, with DRB1 alleles showing the most associated TCRs and HLA-C alleles showing the fewest. A later analysis found that HLA-associated TCR beta chains were more clonally expanded and had lower generation probabilities than equally common non-associated chains. A total of fewer than 200 TCR beta chains were listed by the study as associated with cytomegalovirus. Strong co-occurrence of HLA alleles, especially DR and DQ, made assigning TCR associations to individual alleles difficult. A later analysis associated 15,000 to 20,000 TCR beta sequences with specific HLA alleles at a false discovery rate of 0.05.

The clonotype originates from a human donor in good health. The chain couples TRBV5-8 to TRBJ2-1; 7 central nucleotides agree with TRBD1. The sample consisted of PBMCs. The DNA is as follows: TGTGCCAGCAGCCCTCTACCGGGACAGCTAAATGAGCAGTTCTTC. Its coded protein is CASSPLPGQLNEQFF.